The following is a T cell receptor (beta chain) sequence with its context. No antigen is known for it. The sample is drawn from a study of cytomegalovirus exposure and HLA in healthy donors. Primers for the PCR totalled 60 Vbeta and 13 Jbeta. Sequenced by immunoSEQ multiplex PCR; TCRdb stores in-frame clones only, minus some. Its table lists around 44,000 clones. The CDR3 length is 16 residues. V dropped 2 bases and J dropped 1; count of bases not matched to a gene: 3. Germline lookup yields CDR1 KGHSH and CDR2 LQKENI. General observations from the study: In an earlier analysis, in under 700 donors, most V segments appeared productive either ~87% or ~30% of the time. On later analysis, the bulk of CMV-associated TCR beta chains appeared to be HLA-restricted.

The TCR comes from a male donor in good health and CMV-seropositive. The rearrangement uses TRBV18 and TRBJ2-2; 8 bases agree with TRBD2. Sequencing was performed on PBMCs. CDR3 DNA: TGTGCCAGCTCACCAAGCGGGGGCTTGAACACCGGGGAGCTGTTTTTT. It specifies CASSPSGGLNTGELFF.